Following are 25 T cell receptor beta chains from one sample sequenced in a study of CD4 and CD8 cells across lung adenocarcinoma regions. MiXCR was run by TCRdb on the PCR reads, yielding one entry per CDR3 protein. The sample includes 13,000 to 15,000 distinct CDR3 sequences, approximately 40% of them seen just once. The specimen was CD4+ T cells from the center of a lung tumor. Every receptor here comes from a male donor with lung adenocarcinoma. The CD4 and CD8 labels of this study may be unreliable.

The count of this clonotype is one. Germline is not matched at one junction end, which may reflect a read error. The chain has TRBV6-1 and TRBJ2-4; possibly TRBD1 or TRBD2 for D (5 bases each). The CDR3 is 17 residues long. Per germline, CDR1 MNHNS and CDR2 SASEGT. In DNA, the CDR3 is TGTGCCAGCAGCAGAGACCCGGGGCGCGGATCCAAAAACATTCAGTACTTT. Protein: CASSRDPGRGSKNIQYF.

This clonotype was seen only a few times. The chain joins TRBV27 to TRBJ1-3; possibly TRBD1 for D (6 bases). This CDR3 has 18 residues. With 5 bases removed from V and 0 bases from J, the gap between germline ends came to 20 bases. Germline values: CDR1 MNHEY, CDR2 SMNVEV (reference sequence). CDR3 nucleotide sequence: TGTGCCAGCAGTCCTGCACGGGGGGCGCATCACTCTGGAAACACCATATATTTT. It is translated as CASSPARGAHHSGNTIYF.

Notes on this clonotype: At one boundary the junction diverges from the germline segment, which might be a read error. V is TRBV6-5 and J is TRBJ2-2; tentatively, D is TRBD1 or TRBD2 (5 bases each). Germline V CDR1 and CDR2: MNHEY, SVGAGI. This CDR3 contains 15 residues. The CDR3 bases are TGTGCCAGCAGACTCCAGTCCGTGAGCACCGGGGCGCTGTTTTTT. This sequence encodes CASRLQSVSTGALFF.

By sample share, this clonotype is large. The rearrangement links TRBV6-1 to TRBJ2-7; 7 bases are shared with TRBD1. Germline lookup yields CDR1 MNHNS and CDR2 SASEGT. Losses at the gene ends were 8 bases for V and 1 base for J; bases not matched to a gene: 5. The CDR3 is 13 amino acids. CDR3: CASGMTGSYEQYF. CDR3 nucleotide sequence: TGTGCCAGCGGAATGACAGGGTCCTACGAGCAGTACTTC.

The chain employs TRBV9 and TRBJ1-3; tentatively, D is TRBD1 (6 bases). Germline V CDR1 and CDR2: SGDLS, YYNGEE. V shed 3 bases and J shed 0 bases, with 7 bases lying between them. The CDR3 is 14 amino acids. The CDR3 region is CASSEQGSGNTIYF. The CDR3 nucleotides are TGTGCCAGCAGCGAACAGGGCTCTGGAAACACCATATATTTT.

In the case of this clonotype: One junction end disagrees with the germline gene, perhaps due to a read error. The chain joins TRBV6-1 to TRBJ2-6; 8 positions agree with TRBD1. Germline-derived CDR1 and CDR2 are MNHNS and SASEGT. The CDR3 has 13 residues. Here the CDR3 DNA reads TGTGGCAGCGCCCCGCAGGGGGCCAACGACCAGAACTTC. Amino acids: CGSAPQGANDQNF.

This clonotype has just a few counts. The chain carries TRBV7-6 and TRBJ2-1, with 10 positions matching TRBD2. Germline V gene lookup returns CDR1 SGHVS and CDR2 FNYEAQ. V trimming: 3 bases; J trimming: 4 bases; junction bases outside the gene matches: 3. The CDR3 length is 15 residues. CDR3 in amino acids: CASSLTSGQYNEQFF. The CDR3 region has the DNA TGTGCCAGCAGCTTGACTAGCGGGCAGTACAATGAGCAGTTCTTC.

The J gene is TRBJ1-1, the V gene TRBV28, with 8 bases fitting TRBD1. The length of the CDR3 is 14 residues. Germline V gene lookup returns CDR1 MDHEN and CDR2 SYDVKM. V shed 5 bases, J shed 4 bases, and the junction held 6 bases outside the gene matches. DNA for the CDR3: TGTGCCAGCAGTGCGGGACAGGAGATCACTGAAGCTTTCTTT. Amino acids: CASSAGQEITEAFF.

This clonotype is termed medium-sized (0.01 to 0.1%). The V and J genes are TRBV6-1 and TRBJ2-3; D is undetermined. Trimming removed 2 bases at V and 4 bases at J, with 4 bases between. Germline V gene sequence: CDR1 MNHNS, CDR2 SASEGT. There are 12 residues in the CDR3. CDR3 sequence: CASSELADTQYF. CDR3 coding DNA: TGTGCCAGCAGTGAACTGGCAGATACGCAGTATTTT.

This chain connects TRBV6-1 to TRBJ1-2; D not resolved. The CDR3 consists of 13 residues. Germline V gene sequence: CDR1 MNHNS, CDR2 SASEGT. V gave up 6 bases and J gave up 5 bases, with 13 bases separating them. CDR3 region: CASRLDDLYGYTF. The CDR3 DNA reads TGTGCCAGCAGACTGGACGACCTTTATGGCTACACCTTC.

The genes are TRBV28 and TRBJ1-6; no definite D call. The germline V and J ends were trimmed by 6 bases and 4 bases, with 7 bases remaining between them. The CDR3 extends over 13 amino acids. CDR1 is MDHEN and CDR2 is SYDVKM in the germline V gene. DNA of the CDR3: TGTGCCAGCAGGAATACTTATAATTCACCCCTCCACTTT. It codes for CASRNTYNSPLHF.

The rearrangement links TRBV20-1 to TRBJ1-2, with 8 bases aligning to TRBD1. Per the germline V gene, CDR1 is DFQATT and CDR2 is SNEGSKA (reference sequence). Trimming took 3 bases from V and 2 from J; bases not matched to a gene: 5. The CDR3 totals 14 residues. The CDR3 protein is CSARPGGANYGYTF. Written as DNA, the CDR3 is TGCAGTGCTAGGCCAGGGGGCGCCAACTATGGCTACACCTTC.

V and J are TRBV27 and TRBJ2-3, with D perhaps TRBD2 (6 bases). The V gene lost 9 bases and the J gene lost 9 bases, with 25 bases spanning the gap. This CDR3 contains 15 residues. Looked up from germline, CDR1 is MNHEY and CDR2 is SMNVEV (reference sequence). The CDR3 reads CARGTGVQYKETQYF. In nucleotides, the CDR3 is TGTGCCAGGGGGACGGGGGTTCAATACAAAGAGACGCAGTATTTT.

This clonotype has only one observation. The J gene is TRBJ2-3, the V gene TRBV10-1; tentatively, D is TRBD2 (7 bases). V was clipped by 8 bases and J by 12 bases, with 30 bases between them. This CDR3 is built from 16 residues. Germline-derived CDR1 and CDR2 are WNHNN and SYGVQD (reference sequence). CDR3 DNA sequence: TGCGCCAGCGGGGGGCGGAGGGGCGGGGGCCCAGAGACCCAGTATTTT. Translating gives CASGGRRGGGPETQYF.

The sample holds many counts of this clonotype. The CDR3 reads CASRYRGESSYEQYF. CDR3 nucleotide sequence: TGTGCCAGCAGATATAGAGGGGAGAGCTCCTACGAGCAGTACTTC. V is TRBV6-5 and J is TRBJ2-7; possibly TRBD1 or TRBD2 for D (5 bases each). The V end lost 6 bases, the J end lost 0 bases, and 15 bases lay between the germline ends. Germline lookup yields CDR1 MNHEY and CDR2 SVGAGI. The CDR3 extends over 15 amino acids.

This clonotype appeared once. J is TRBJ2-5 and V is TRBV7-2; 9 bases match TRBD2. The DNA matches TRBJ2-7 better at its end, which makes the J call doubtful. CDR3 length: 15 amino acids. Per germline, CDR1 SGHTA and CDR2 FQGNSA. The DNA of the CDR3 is TGTGCCAGCAGCTGGGGACTAGCAGTTTACTACGAGCAGTACTTC. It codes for CASSWGLAVYYEQYF.

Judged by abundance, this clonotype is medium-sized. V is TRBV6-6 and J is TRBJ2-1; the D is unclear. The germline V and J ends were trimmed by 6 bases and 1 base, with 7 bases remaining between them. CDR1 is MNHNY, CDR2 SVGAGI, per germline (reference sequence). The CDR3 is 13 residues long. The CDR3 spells CASRSGSYNEQFF. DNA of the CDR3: TGTGCCAGCAGGTCTGGGTCCTACAATGAGCAGTTCTTC.

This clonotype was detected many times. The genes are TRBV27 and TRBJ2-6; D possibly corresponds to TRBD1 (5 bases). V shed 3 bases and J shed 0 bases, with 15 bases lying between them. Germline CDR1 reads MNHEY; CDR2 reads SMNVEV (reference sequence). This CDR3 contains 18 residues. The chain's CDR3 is CASSFRAGSFSGANVLTF. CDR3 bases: TGTGCCAGCAGTTTCAGGGCAGGCTCTTTCTCTGGGGCCAACGTCCTGACTTTC.

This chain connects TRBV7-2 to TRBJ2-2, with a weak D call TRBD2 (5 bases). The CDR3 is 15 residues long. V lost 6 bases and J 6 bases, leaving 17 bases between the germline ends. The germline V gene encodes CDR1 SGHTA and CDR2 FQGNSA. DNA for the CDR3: TGTGCCAGCAGTCCCGAGAGGGTTGGATCCGGGGAGCTGTTTTTT. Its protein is CASSPERVGSGELFF.

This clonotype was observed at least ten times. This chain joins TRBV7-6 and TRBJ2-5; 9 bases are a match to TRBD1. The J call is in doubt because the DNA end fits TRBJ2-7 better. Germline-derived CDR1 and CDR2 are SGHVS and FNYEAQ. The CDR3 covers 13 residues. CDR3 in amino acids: CASSHRGLYEQYF. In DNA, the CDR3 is TGTGCCAGCAGCCACAGGGGGCTCTACGAGCAGTACTTC.

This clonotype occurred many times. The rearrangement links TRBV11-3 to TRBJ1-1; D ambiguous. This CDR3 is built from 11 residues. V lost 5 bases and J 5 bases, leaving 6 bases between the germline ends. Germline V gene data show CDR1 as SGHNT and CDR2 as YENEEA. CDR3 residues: CASSRETEAFF. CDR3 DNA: TGTGCCAGCAGCCGGGAGACTGAAGCTTTCTTT.

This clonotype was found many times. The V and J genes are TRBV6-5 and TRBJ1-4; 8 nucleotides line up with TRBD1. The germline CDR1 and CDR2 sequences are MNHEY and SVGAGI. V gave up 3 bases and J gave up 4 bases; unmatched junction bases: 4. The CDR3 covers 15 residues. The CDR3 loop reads CASSYTTGDNEKLFF. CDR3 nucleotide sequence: TGTGCCAGCAGTTATACGACAGGGGATAATGAAAAACTGTTTTTT.

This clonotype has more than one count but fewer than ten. This CDR3 reads CASSLGDRVETQYF. CDR3 sequence (DNA): TGTGCCAGCAGCTTAGGAGACAGGGTGGAGACCCAGTACTTC. This chain joins TRBV7-2 and TRBJ2-5; 7 bases align to TRBD1. The V segment lost 1 base and the J segment 5 bases; nucleotides outside the gene matches: 4. Looked up from germline, CDR1 is SGHTA and CDR2 is FQGNSA. The CDR3 is 14 amino acids.

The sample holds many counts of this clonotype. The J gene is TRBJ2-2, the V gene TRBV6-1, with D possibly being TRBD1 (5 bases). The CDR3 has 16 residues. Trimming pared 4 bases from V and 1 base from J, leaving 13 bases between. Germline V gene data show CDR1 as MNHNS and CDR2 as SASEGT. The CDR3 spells CASSGLGAGNTGELFF. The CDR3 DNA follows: TGTGCCAGCAGTGGACTTGGGGCAGGGAACACCGGGGAGCTGTTTTTT.

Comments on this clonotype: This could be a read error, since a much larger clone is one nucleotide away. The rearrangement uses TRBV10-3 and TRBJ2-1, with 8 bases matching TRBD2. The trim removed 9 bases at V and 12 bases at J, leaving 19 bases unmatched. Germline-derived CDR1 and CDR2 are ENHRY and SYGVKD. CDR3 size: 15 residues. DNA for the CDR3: TGTGCCATTGGATCAGGAGCGGGGGCCCTTTCGGGGCAGTTCTTC. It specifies CAIGSGAGALSGQFF.